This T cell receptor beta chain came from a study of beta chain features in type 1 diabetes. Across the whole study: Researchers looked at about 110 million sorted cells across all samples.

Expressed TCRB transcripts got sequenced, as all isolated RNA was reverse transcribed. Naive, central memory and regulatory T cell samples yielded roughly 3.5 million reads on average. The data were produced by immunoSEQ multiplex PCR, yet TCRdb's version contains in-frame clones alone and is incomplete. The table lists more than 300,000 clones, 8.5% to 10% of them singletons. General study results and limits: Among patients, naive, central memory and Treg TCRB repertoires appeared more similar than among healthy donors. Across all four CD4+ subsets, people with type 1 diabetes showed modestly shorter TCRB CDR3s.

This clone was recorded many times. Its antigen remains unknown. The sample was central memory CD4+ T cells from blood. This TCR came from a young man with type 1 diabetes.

The CDR3, as DNA: TGTGCCACAAAAGGGTTCGGGAACACTGAAGCTTTCTTT. Residues: CATKGFGNTEAFF. The V gene is TRBV14, the J gene TRBJ1-1, with D hard to call. Trimming pared 10 bases from V and 1 base from J, leaving 13 bases between. Germline V gene data show CDR1 as SGHDN and CDR2 as FVKESK. CDR3 length: 13 amino acids.